Sequencing of this T cell receptor (beta chain) was carried out in a study of T cell repertoires in cytomegalovirus infection. Study context: As its CMV epitopes, the study selected recently identified HLA-C-restricted and well-studied HLA-B-restricted targets.

One entry per CDR3 protein results from TCRdb running MiXCR on the reads. This sample yields some 560,000 distinct CDR3 sequences, of which over 35% are seen a single time; around 50% belongs to the top ten. Findings of the study overall: Cumulative public TCR beta family frequency identified CMV carriers with the relevant HLA. HLA-C-restricted TCR beta clonotypes specific for CMV led the ex vivo response.

This clonotype was recorded many times. Its matching antigen is unknown. V was clipped by 5 bases and J by 0 bases; unmatched bases: 12. The CDR3 runs to 17 residues. CDR1 and CDR2 (germline): SGHTA, FQGNSA. The genes are TRBV7-2 and TRBJ1-1; 7 bases are a match to TRBD1. This sequence was found in a human donor in good health (CMV status not recorded). Some clones in this sample may be carry-over from other donors' samples. This specimen was cultured PBMCs, taken from culture after CMV antigen stimulation. CDR3 in amino acids: CASSRRGQSFMNTEAFF. The CDR3 DNA follows: TGTGCCAGCAGCCGAAGGGGACAGTCCTTTATGAACACTGAAGCTTTCTTT.